This T cell receptor (beta chain) was captured by sequencing in a study of T-cell memory formation after mild COVID-19. General observations from the study: Whether second-wave clones peaking at day 37 were SARS-CoV-2 specific went unconfirmed.

TCRdb re-derived calls from the 5' RACE reads in MiXCR, one entry per CDR3 protein. The sample includes some 86,000 distinct CDR3 sequences, nearly 25% seen only once; the top ten take roughly 39%. Of note for this clonotype: Its antigen is still unknown.

CDR3 length: 19 amino acids. Per the germline V gene, CDR1 is SGHTA and CDR2 is FQGNSA. Trimming stripped 3 bases from V and 6 bases from J, with 24 bases between. This rearrangement joins TRBV7-2 to TRBJ1-6, with D perhaps TRBD1 (6 bases). This receptor was identified in a man aged 18 to 30 who had mild COVID-19 (a few samples of this study predate the infection). Cell type and time point are not known. The specimen was PBMCs or a T cell subset sorted from them (not recorded which). CDR3: CASSFRNLYGGYSNSPLHF. DNA for the CDR3: TGTGCCAGCAGCTTTAGGAATTTATACGGGGGCTACTCTAATTCACCCCTCCACTTT. The full variable domain, completed using reference TRBV7-2 and TRBJ1-6, is GAGVSQSPSNKVTEKGKDVELRCDPISGHTALYWYRQSLGQGLEFLIYFQGNSAPDKSGLPSDRFSAERTGGSVSTLTIQRTQQEDSAVYLCASSFRNLYGGYSNSPLHFGNGTRLTVT.